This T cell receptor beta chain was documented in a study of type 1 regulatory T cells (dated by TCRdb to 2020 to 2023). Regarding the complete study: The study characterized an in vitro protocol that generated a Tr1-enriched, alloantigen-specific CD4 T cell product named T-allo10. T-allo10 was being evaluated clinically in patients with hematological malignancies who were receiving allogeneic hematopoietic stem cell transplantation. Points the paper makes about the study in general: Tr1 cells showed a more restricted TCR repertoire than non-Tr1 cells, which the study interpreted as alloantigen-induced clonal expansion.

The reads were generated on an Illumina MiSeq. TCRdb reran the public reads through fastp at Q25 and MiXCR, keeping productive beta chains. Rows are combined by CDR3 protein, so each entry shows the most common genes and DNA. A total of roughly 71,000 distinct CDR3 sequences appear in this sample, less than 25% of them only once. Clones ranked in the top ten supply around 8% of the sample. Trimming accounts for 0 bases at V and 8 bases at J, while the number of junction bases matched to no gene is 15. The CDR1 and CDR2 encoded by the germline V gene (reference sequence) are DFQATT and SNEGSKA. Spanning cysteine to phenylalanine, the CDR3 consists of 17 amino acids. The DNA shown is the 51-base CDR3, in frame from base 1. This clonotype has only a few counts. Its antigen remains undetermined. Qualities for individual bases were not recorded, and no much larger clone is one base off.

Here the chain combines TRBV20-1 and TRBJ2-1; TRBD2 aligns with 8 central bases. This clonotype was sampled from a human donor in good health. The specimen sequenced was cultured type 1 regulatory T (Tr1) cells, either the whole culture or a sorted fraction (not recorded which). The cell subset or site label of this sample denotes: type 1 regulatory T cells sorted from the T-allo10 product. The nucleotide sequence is TGCAGTGCTAGAGAACTCTCTTTTGGGACTAGGATCCATGAGCAGTTCTTC. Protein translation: CSARELSFGTRIHEQFF.